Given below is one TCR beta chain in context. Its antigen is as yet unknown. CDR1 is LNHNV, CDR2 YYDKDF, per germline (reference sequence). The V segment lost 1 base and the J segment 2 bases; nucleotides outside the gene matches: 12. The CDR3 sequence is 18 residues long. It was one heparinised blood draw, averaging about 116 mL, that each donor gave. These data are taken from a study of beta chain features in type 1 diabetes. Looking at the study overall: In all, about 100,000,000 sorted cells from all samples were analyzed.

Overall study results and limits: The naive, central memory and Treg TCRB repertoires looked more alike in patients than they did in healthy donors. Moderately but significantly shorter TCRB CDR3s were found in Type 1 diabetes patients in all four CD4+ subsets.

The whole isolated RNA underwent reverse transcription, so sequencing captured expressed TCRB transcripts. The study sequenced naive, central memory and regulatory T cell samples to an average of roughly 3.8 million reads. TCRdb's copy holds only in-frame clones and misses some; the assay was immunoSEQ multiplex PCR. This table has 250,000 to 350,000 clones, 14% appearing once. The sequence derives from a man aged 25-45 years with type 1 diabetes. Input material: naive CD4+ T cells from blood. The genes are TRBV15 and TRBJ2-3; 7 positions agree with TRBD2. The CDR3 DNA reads TGTGCCACCAGCAGAGGGGACGGGAGGTCACGCTCCACAGATACGCAGTATTTT. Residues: CATSRGDGRSRSTDTQYF.